This T cell receptor beta chain came from a study of Ad26.COV2.S vaccination and SARS-CoV-2 variants. Whole-study context: Dosing was one shot or two shots 56 days apart.

Treatment given: 19 received Ad26.COV2.S at low or high dose, single or two shots; about 5 received placebo; per-sample allocation not given. Day 63 following the first vaccine or placebo injection was when the samples were taken. There are 15 residues in the CDR3. V shed 2 bases and J 4 bases; nucleotides not matched to a gene: 4. Germline lookup yields CDR1 SGHRS and CDR2 YFSETQ. Sequencing was performed with immunoSEQ multiplex PCR; in TCRdb, only in-frame clones are kept and a portion is missing. The sample contains some 500,000 clones, roughly 87% of which appear only once. The sequencing here drew on peripheral blood, taken in a trial of Ad26.COV2.S vaccine versus placebo. The chain recombines TRBV5-1 with TRBJ2-5, with 11 bases matching TRBD1. This clonotype was sampled from a person aged 18-60 years who received the Ad26.COV2.S COVID-19 vaccine or a placebo. The CDR3 sequence: CASSLAGTGGETQYF. CDR3 bases: TGCGCCAGCAGCTTAGCCGGGACAGGGGGAGAGACCCAGTACTTC.